A selection of T cell receptor beta chains follows, all from one sample in a study of post-analysis software for immune sequencing data. TCRdb re-called the PCR reads through MiXCR, storing one row per CDR3 protein. The data contain almost 700,000 distinct CDR3 sequences, more than 50% of them singletons. Sequenced sample: blood. Receptor source: a girl under 10 years old with multiple sclerosis. Each CDR3 is given with its conserved first and last residue. A D gene is named only where the DNA matches it firmly. Clone size is stated in some rows and not others, as once, few, many or a class when expanded.

clone_size: .; v_call: TRBV29-1; d_call: .; j_call: TRBJ1-1; cdr3_aa: CSVETNRLPHAEAFF; cdr3_nt: TGCAGCGTTGAGACCAACAGACTGCCCCACGCTGAAGCTTTCTTT
clone_size: once; v_call: TRBV3-1; d_call: TRBD1; j_call: TRBJ2-3; cdr3_aa: CASSGTATTDTQYF; cdr3_nt: TGTGCCAGCTCCGGGACAGCTACCACAGATACGCAGTATTTT
clone_size: .; v_call: TRBV29-1; d_call: .; j_call: TRBJ2-3; cdr3_aa: CSVSEGHLLTDTQYF; cdr3_nt: TGCAGCGTCAGTGAGGGACATCTCCTCACAGATACGCAGTATTTT
clone_size: .; v_call: TRBV3-1; d_call: .; j_call: TRBJ2-5; cdr3_aa: CASSQTGRRPQETQYF; cdr3_nt: TGTGCCAGCAGCCAAACGGGGAGACGTCCTCAAGAGACCCAGTACTTC
clone_size: few; v_call: TRBV13; d_call: TRBD1; j_call: TRBJ1-1; cdr3_aa: CASSFQGAGTEAFF; cdr3_nt: TGTGCCAGCAGCTTCCAGGGGGCAGGGACTGAAGCTTTCTTT
clone_size: few; v_call: TRBV29-1; d_call: .; j_call: TRBJ2-1; cdr3_aa: CSVAGSEQFF; cdr3_nt: TGCAGCGTCGCGGGTAGTGAGCAGTTCTTC
clone_size: few; v_call: TRBV3-1; d_call: .; j_call: TRBJ1-2; cdr3_aa: CASSQAGERGYTF; cdr3_nt: TGTGCCAGCAGCCAAGCGGGGGAGAGGGGCTACACCTTC
clone_size: .; v_call: TRBV12-3/TRBV12-4; d_call: TRBD1; j_call: TRBJ1-1; cdr3_aa: CASSSSDRGRDTEAFF; cdr3_nt: TGTGCCAGCAGCTCCTCCGACAGGGGGAGGGACACTGAAGCTTTCTTT
clone_size: .; v_call: TRBV20-1; d_call: .; j_call: TRBJ2-1; cdr3_aa: CSARGGTANEQFF; cdr3_nt: TGCAGTGCTAGAGGCGGGACGGCGAATGAGCAGTTCTTC
clone_size: few; v_call: TRBV6-5; d_call: .; j_call: TRBJ2-3; cdr3_aa: CASSYSRDVWGVDTDTQYF; cdr3_nt: TGTGCCAGCAGTTACTCCAGGGACGTCTGGGGTGTGGACACAGATACGCAGTATTTT
clone_size: few; v_call: TRBV10-3; d_call: TRBD2; j_call: TRBJ2-1; cdr3_aa: CAIGAGDHSYNEQFF; cdr3_nt: TGTGCCATCGGAGCGGGAGATCACTCCTACAATGAGCAGTTCTTC
clone_size: .; v_call: TRBV2; d_call: TRBD2; j_call: TRBJ2-5; cdr3_aa: CASSEIPLGGGYQETQYF; cdr3_nt: TGTGCCAGCAGTGAAATCCCCCTGGGCGGGGGGTACCAAGAGACCCAGTACTTC
clone_size: .; v_call: TRBV10-2; d_call: .; j_call: TRBJ2-7; cdr3_aa: CASSESAASYEQYF; cdr3_nt: TGCGCCAGCAGTGAGTCAGCAGCTTCCTACGAGCAGTACTTC
clone_size: .; v_call: TRBV2; d_call: TRBD1; j_call: TRBJ2-3; cdr3_aa: CASHPGGQGADTQYF; cdr3_nt: TGTGCCAGCCATCCCGGGGGACAGGGGGCCGATACGCAGTATTTT
clone_size: .; v_call: TRBV2; d_call: .; j_call: TRBJ1-5; cdr3_aa: CASSAGQTEQPQHF; cdr3_nt: TGTGCCAGCAGTGCCGGACAAACCGAACAGCCCCAGCATTTT
clone_size: .; v_call: TRBV9; d_call: .; j_call: TRBJ2-7; cdr3_aa: CASSVSPSHEQYF; cdr3_nt: TGTGCCAGCAGCGTTAGCCCCAGTCACGAGCAGTACTTC
clone_size: .; v_call: TRBV7-2; d_call: .; j_call: TRBJ2-3; cdr3_aa: CASSLSALLTDTQYF; cdr3_nt: TGTGCCAGCAGCTTATCGGCTCTTCTCACAGATACGCAGTATTTT
clone_size: .; v_call: TRBV7-2; d_call: TRBD2; j_call: TRBJ2-3; cdr3_aa: CASSSGLAGLADTQYF; cdr3_nt: TGTGCCAGCAGCTCGGGACTAGCGGGGTTGGCAGATACGCAGTATTTT
clone_size: .; v_call: TRBV7-2; d_call: .; j_call: TRBJ1-5; cdr3_aa: CASSLARGGQPQHF; cdr3_nt: TGTGCCAGCAGCTTAGCCCGGGGTGGTCAGCCCCAGCATTTT
clone_size: .; v_call: TRBV5-1; d_call: TRBD2; j_call: TRBJ2-7; cdr3_aa: CASSWGLAEAYEQYF; cdr3_nt: TGCGCCAGCAGCTGGGGACTAGCGGAGGCCTACGAGCAGTACTTC
clone_size: .; v_call: TRBV5-1; d_call: TRBD2; j_call: TRBJ2-3; cdr3_aa: CASSFSGAGSQPDTQYF; cdr3_nt: TGCGCCAGCAGCTTCTCGGGAGCGGGGAGTCAGCCAGATACGCAGTATTTT
clone_size: .; v_call: TRBV6-5; d_call: .; j_call: TRBJ2-7; cdr3_aa: CASSYSFWDYEQYF; cdr3_nt: TGTGCCAGCAGTTACTCCTTTTGGGATTACGAGCAGTACTTC
clone_size: .; v_call: TRBV7-3; d_call: .; j_call: TRBJ2-1; cdr3_aa: CASSLSPGAHNEQFF; cdr3_nt: TGTGCCAGCAGCTTAAGTCCGGGAGCTCACAATGAGCAGTTCTTC
clone_size: few; v_call: TRBV11-2; d_call: .; j_call: TRBJ2-7; cdr3_aa: CASSLDTSHEQYF; cdr3_nt: TGTGCCAGCAGCTTAGATACCTCCCACGAGCAGTACTTC
clone_size: few; v_call: TRBV5-1; d_call: .; j_call: TRBJ2-7; cdr3_aa: CASSFNRVGEQYF; cdr3_nt: TGCGCCAGCAGCTTTAACAGGGTCGGCGAGCAGTACTTC
clone_size: few; v_call: TRBV7-6; d_call: .; j_call: TRBJ2-7; cdr3_aa: CASSSRGGRKQYF; cdr3_nt: TGTGCCAGCAGCTCCCGCGGGGGCCGGAAGCAGTACTTC
clone_size: .; v_call: TRBV7-3; d_call: TRBD2; j_call: TRBJ2-1; cdr3_aa: CASSLAGGKYNEQFF; cdr3_nt: TGTGCCAGCAGCTTAGCGGGGGGCAAATACAATGAGCAGTTCTTC
clone_size: .; v_call: TRBV12-3/TRBV12-4; d_call: TRBD2; j_call: TRBJ2-1; cdr3_aa: CASHGAYLSGSGDEQFF; cdr3_nt: TGTGCCAGCCACGGGGCCTACCTGAGCGGGAGTGGGGATGAGCAGTTCTTC
clone_size: .; v_call: TRBV4-3; d_call: TRBD2; j_call: TRBJ2-7; cdr3_aa: CASSQVVSGGPFHNEQYF; cdr3_nt: TGCGCCAGCAGCCAAGTCGTAAGCGGGGGGCCCTTTCACAATGAGCAGTACTTC
clone_size: once; v_call: TRBV2; d_call: TRBD2; j_call: TRBJ2-7; cdr3_aa: CASREAGSSYEQYF; cdr3_nt: TGTGCCAGCAGGGAAGCGGGAAGCTCCTACGAGCAGTACTTC